This record covers a single T cell receptor beta chain. Its target is unknown. The entry originates in a study of cytomegalovirus exposure and HLA in healthy donors. Findings and limits, study-wide: Compared with the roughly 700-donor mean, an Asian-associated ancestry cluster reportedly had fewer N-insertions, according to a later analysis. A link between a missense DCLRE1C variant and TCR beta V- and J-gene trimming emerged from a later analysis. In terms of immune exposure information, only CMV serostatus was available.

Use of 60 Vbeta and 13 Jbeta primers characterized the PCR. Per the original methods: Later analysis identified roughly 84 million unique TCR beta chains, about 10 million shared. Profiled with immunoSEQ multiplex PCR; TCRdb holds only in-frame clones, not every one. The DNA was the basis for D and trimming; V, J and clone size are from that table. Recorded here are around 77,000 clones; the top ten clones represent 12% to 15%. Germline V CDR1 and CDR2: MDHEN, SYDVKM. Unmatched junction bases numbered 3, after V lost 7 bases and J lost 7 bases. The CDR3 runs to 12 residues. The sequenced sample consisted of PBMCs. This clonotype was obtained from a man aged 45 to 65 in good health and CMV-seropositive. This rearrangement joins TRBV28 to TRBJ1-5; TRBD1 agrees at 8 bases. DNA for the CDR3: TGTGCCAGCACGACAGGGGAACAGCCCCAGCATTTT. Its translation: CASTTGEQPQHF.